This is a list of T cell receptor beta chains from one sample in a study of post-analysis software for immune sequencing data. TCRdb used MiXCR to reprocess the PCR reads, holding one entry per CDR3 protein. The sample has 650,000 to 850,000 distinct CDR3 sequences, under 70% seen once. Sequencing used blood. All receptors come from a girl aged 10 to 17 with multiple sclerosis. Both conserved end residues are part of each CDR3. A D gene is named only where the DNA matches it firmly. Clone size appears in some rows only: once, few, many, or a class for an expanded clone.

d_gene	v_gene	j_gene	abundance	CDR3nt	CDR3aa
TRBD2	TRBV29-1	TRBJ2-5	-	TGCAGCGGAGGACTAGCTAAAGAGACCCAGTACTTC	CSGGLAKETQYF
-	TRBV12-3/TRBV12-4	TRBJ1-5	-	TGTGCCAGCAGTAAGGACGGCCACAATCAGCCCCAGCATTTT	CASSKDGHNQPQHF
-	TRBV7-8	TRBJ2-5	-	TGTGCCAGCAGCTTAGAGGTGGTTGACGAGACCCAGTACTTC	CASSLEVVDETQYF
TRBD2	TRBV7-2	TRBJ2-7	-	TGTGCCAGCAGCTTGACTAGCGGGAGCGGGGCCAACGAGCAGTACTTC	CASSLTSGSGANEQYF
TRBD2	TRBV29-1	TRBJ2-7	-	TGCAGCGTTGATATTGGAGGACTAGCGGGAGGGACCTACGAGCAGTACTTC	CSVDIGGLAGGTYEQYF
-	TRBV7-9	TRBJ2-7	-	TGTGCCTGCAGCTTATGGACTCAGGACGGTTCCTACGAGCAGTACTTC	CACSLWTQDGSYEQYF
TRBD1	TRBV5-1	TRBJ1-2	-	TGCGCCAGCAGACCGGGACAGGGGTTAGGCTATGGCTACACCTTC	CASRPGQGLGYGYTF
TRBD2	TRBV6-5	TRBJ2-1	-	TGTGCCAGCAGTTACTCTAGCCCGGGACTAGCGTTGGATGAGCAGTTCTTC	CASSYSSPGLALDEQFF
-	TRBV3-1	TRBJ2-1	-	TGTGCCAGCAGCCAAGTGGGGGTCGGACGTCCTAGAAACAATGAGCAGTTCTTC	CASSQVGVGRPRNNEQFF
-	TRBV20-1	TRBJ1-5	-	TGCAGTGCTAGAGGGGTGGCGGGAGTCGGCAATCAGCCCCAGCATTTT	CSARGVAGVGNQPQHF
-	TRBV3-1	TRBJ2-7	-	TGTGCCAGCGGGGGTCGCGAGCAGTACTTC	CASGGREQYF
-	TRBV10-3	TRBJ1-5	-	TGTGCCATCAGTGATAGTCCAGGGACAAATCAGCCCCAGCATTTT	CAISDSPGTNQPQHF
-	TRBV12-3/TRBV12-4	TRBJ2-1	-	TGTGCCAGCAGTTTGTGGGGTACTTACAATGAGCAGTTCTTC	CASSLWGTYNEQFF
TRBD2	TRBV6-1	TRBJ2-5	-	TGTGCCAGCAGCCCCAAGGCGTTGGGCGGGAGGGGTCAAGAGACCCAGTACTTC	CASSPKALGGRGQETQYF
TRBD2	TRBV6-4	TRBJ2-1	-	TGTGCCAGCAGTGAAGTTGGACTAGCGGGAGGGGTCTCCTACAATGAGCAGTTCTTC	CASSEVGLAGGVSYNEQFF
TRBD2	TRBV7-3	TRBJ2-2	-	TGTGCCAGCAGCAAGAATAGCGGGGGGGACCTGGGCGCCGGGGAGCTGTTTTTT	CASSKNSGGDLGAGELFF
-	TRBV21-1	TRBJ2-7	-	TGTGCCAGCAGCCCCAGGGGGGATCCCCCTTCCGAAACTTACGAGCAGTACTTC	CASSPRGDPPSETYEQYF
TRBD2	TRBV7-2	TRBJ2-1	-	TGTGCCAGCAGCTTAGCCGGGAGCGGGGCGTACAATGAGCAGTTCTTC	CASSLAGSGAYNEQFF
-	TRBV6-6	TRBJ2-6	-	TGTGCCAGCAGTTTGCGGCGCTCTGGGGCCAACGTCCTGACTTTC	CASSLRRSGANVLTF
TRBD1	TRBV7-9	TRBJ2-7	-	TGTGCCAGCAGCGACACAGGGGGCTCGTACGAGCAGTACTTC	CASSDTGGSYEQYF
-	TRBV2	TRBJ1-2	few	TGTGCCACCAGAAAGGGGGACTATGGCTACACCTTC	CATRKGDYGYTF
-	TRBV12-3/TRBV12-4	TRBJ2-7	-	TGTGCCAGCAGTTTGAGGGCAGGGAGCTCCTACGAGCAGTACTTC	CASSLRAGSSYEQYF
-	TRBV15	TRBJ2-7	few	TGTGCCACCAGCAGAGTGGGCAGGGGGGTCGAGCAGTACTTC	CATSRVGRGVEQYF
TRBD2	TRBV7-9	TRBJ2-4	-	TGTGCCAGCAGCATAAGCGGGAGTGGCCCCATTCAGTACTTC	CASSISGSGPIQYF
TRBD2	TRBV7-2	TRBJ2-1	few	TGTGCCAGCAGCTTAGTTGGCGGGGGACCGGGCTCCTACAATGAGCAGTTCTTC	CASSLVGGGPGSYNEQFF
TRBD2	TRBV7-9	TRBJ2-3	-	TGTGCCAGCAGCTTAGGCGGGACTAGCGCAGATACGCAGTATTTT	CASSLGGTSADTQYF
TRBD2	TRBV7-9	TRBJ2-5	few	TGTGCCAGCAGCTTATTCCCGGGAGGCCGACAAGAGACCCAGTACTTC	CASSLFPGGRQETQYF
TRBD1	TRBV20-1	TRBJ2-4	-	TGCAGTGCTATCCCAGGGGGCGGGAACATTCAGTACTTC	CSAIPGGGNIQYF
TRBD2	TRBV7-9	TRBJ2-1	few	TGTGCCAGCAGGCCTACTAGCGGGAGGTTGAGTGAGCAGTTCTTC	CASRPTSGRLSEQFF
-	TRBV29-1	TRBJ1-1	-	TGCAGCGCCGTGCCGGGGGAGGCTTTCTTT	CSAVPGEAFF
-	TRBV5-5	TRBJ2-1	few	TGTGCCAGCAGCCCAGACCCTGGACGGGCCCAAACGGGTGAGCAGTTCTTC	CASSPDPGRAQTGEQFF
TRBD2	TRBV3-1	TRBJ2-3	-	TGTGCCAGTAGCCGGCGTGCTAGCGGGGTGTTCAACGCAGATACGCAGTATTTT	CASSRRASGVFNADTQYF
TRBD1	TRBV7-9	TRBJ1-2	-	TGTGCCAGCAGCTTAGAGTTCGGGACAGGGGCTAACTATGGCTACACCTTC	CASSLEFGTGANYGYTF
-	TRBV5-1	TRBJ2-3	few	TGCGCCAGCAGCTTGGCCGACGGGGGAAGGGATACGCAGTATTTT	CASSLADGGRDTQYF
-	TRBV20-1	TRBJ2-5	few	TGCAGTGCTAGAGGATCTGTGGAGACCCAGTACTTC	CSARGSVETQYF
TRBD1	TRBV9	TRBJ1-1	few	TGTGCCAGCAGCGCCCGGACAGGAACTGAAGCTTTCTTT	CASSARTGTEAFF
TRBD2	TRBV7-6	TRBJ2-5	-	TGTGCCAGCAGCTTAGTCGGCGGGGGGGCTCTAGAGACCCAGTACTTC	CASSLVGGGALETQYF
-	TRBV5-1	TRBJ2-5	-	TGCGCCAGCAGCCTCCAGGGTAAAGAGACCCAGTACTTC	CASSLQGKETQYF
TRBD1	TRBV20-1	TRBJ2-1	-	TGCAGTGCGTCCAAGGGGACAGGCCTTCAACAAGAGTTCTTC	CSASKGTGLQQEFF
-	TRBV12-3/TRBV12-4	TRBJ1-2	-	TGTGCCAGCAGACGGGAGGGCTATGGCTACACCTTC	CASRREGYGYTF
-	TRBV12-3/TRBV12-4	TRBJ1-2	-	TGTGCCAGCAGTTTTTCCTCAGGGTGGGGCTACACCTTC	CASSFSSGWGYTF
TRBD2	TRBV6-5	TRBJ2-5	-	TGTGCCAGCAGCCGGACTAGCGGGATAAACTACAATGAGCAGTACTTC	CASSRTSGINYNEQYF
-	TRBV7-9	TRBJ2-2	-	TGTGCCAGCAGCCCAGCGCACGGAAACACCGGGGAGCTGTTTTTT	CASSPAHGNTGELFF
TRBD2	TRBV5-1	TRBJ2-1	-	TGCGCCAGCAGCTTGGCCTGGACTAGCGGGGCCCCCTACAATGAGCAGTTCTTC	CASSLAWTSGAPYNEQFF
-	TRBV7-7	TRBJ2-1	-	TGTGCTAGCAGCTTAGGGATTGCGTCTGCGTACAATGAGCAGTTCTTC	CASSLGIASAYNEQFF
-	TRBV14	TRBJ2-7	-	TGTGCCAGCAGCCAAGGGTCTGGCGAGCAGTACTTC	CASSQGSGEQYF
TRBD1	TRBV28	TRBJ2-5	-	TGTGCCAGCAGGCCCTGGACAGGGGAGCAAGAGACCCAGTACTTC	CASRPWTGEQETQYF
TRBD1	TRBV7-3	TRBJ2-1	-	TGTGCCAGCAGCCCAGGGACAGGGGGTTCCTACAATGAGCAGTTCTTC	CASSPGTGGSYNEQFF
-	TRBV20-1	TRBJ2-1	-	TGCAGTGCCCGGTCGGGGCCGAATGAGCAGTTCTTC	CSARSGPNEQFF
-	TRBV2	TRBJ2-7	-	TGTGCCAGCAGGACACCCGATAGACTCTACGAGCAGTACTTC	CASRTPDRLYEQYF
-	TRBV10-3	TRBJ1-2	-	TGTGCCATCAGTGAGTCGACGGGACTGATCCTCTATGGCTACACCTTC	CAISESTGLILYGYTF
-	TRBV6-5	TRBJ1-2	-	TGTGCCAGCAGTTACTCGACGTCGGGCCCCCGGGGCTACACCTTC	CASSYSTSGPRGYTF
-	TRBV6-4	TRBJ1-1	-	TGTGCCAGCAGTACGGACGGATCCACTGAAGCTTTCTTT	CASSTDGSTEAFF
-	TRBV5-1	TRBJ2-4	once	TGCGCCAGCAGCTTGGCCGCAGGGAGTGTAATCAAAAACATTCAGTACTTC	CASSLAAGSVIKNIQYF
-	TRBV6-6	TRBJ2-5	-	TGTGCCAGCAGCCGCTGGTACGGAGACCAAGAGACCCAGTACTTC	CASSRWYGDQETQYF